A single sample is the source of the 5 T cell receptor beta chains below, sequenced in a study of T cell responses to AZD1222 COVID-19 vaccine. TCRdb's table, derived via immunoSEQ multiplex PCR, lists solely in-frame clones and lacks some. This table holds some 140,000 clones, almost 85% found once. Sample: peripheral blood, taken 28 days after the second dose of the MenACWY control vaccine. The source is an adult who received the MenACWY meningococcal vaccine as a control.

CDR3 nucleotides: TGTGCCAGTAGTATTCCAGGGGACTATGGCTACACCTTC. It translates to CASSIPGDYGYTF. The genes are TRBV19 and TRBJ1-2; D is perhaps TRBD1 (6 bases). V dropped 3 bases and J dropped 3 bases, with 8 bases sitting between them. This CDR3 comprises 13 residues. Germline loops: CDR1 LNHDA, CDR2 SQIVND (reference sequence).

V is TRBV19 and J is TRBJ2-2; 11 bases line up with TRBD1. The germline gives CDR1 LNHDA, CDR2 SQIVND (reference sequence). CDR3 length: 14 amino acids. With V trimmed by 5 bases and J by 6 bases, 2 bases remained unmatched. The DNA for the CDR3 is TGTGCCAGTAGTCGGGACAGGGGGGCCGGGGAGCTGTTTTTT. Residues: CASSRDRGAGELFF.

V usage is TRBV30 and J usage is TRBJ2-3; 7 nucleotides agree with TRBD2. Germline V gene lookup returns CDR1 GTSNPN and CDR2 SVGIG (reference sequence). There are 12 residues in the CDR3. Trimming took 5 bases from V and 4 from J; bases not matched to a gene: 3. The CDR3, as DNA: TGTGCCTGGGGGGGGGACCCAGATACGCAGTATTTT. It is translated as CAWGGDPDTQYF.

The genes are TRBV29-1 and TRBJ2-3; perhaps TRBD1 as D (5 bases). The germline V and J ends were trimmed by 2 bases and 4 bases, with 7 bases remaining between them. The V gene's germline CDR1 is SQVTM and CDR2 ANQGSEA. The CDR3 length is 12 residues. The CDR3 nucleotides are TGCAGCGTTGAAAGGGGTGCAGATACGCAGTATTTT. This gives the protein CSVERGADTQYF.

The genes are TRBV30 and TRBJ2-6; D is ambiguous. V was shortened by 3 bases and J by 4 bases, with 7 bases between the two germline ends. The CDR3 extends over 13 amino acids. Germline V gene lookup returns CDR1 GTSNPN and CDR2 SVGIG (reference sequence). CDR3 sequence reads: CAWRAPGANVLTF. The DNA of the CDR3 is TGTGCCTGGAGGGCTCCAGGGGCCAACGTCCTGACTTTC.